A single sample is the source of the 19 T cell receptor beta chains below, sequenced in a study of blood T cell repertoires in COVID-19. The assay was immunoSEQ multiplex PCR, and TCRdb's table has in-frame clones only and misses some. The sample has over 15,000 clones, approximately 88% seen once. The sample comprised peripheral blood. The source of these receptors is a human donor in a cohort sampled during active COVID-19.

In its sample, this clone was seen once. V usage is TRBV10-3 and J usage is TRBJ1-1, with 9 bases fitting TRBD1. CDR1 and CDR2 from the germline V gene are ENHRY and SYGVKD. V lost 9 bases, J lost 6 bases, and 11 bases stayed unmatched. This CDR3 region has 14 residues. The DNA for the CDR3 is TGTGCCATGGGACAGGGCAAGGAAGTCGCTGAAGCTTTCTTT. It specifies CAMGQGKEVAEAFF.

The chain couples TRBV2 to TRBJ1-1; D ambiguous. Between the trimmed V and J ends, which lost 0 bases and 6 bases, there was a span of 14 bases. This CDR3 is 15 amino acids long. Germline-derived CDR1 and CDR2 are SNHLY and FYNNEI. The CDR3 sequence: CASSEARGGDAEAFF. The CDR3 DNA is TGTGCCAGCAGTGAAGCGCGAGGAGGAGACGCTGAAGCTTTCTTT.

This clone appeared a single time. The rearrangement uses TRBV6-2 or TRBV6-3 and TRBJ1-4; 11 bases map to TRBD1. The CDR3 extends over 16 amino acids. With V trimmed by 4 bases and J by 7 bases, 8 bases remained unmatched. Germline lookup yields CDR1 MNHEY and CDR2 SVGEGT. In nucleotides, the CDR3 is TGTGCCAGCAGTTCCGGACAGGGGGCGTATGTTGAAAAACTGTTTTTT. Its protein is CASSSGQGAYVEKLFF.

The rearrangement links TRBV3-1 (or the pseudogene TRBV3-2) to TRBJ1-4; TRBD1 is a possible D gene (6 bases). The germline V gene encodes CDR1 LGHDT and CDR2 YNNKEL (reference sequence). CDR3 size: 13 residues. Trimming removed 5 bases from V and 2 bases from J, with 6 bases in between. In DNA form, the CDR3 reads TGTGCCAGCAGCGGGGGCACTAATGAAAAACTGTTTTTT. This translates into CASSGGTNEKLFF.

V gene TRBV10-3 combines with J gene TRBJ1-2; 10 nucleotides line up with TRBD1. Unmatched junction bases numbered 9, after V lost 6 bases and J lost 8 bases. The germline CDR1 and CDR2 sequences are ENHRY and SYGVKD. This CDR3 contains 14 residues. In DNA form, the CDR3 reads TGTGCCATCAGGAGACAGGGGGCCGAGGGGGGCTACACCTTC. This encodes CAIRRQGAEGGYTF.

The chain combines TRBV7-6 with TRBJ2-2; 9 bases line up with TRBD1. Germline V lookup: CDR1 SGHVS, CDR2 FNYEAQ. The J segment lost 4 bases and the V segment lost 3 bases, leaving 3 bases of the junction unmatched. The CDR3 runs 15 residues. The CDR3 DNA follows: TGTGCCAGCAGCTTTGCGACAGGGGGCACCGGGGAGCTGTTTTTT. The encoded protein is CASSFATGGTGELFF.

This sequence joins TRBV11-2 and TRBJ2-7; D may be TRBD2 (7 bases). Between the trimmed V and J ends, which lost 0 bases and 0 bases, there was a span of 21 bases. There are 19 residues in the CDR3. Germline lookup yields CDR1 SGHAT and CDR2 FQNNGV. The CDR3 sequence is CASSLDRGLADVSSYEQYF. As DNA, the CDR3 is TGTGCCAGCAGCTTAGATCGGGGGCTAGCGGATGTTAGCTCCTACGAGCAGTACTTC.

The V call is TRBV20-1, the J call TRBJ1-1; D gene uncertain. Trimming removed 3 bases from V and 0 bases from J, with 11 bases in between. This CDR3 comprises 14 residues. CDR1 and CDR2 from the germline V gene are DFQATT and SNEGSKA (reference sequence). The CDR3 nucleotides read TGCAGTGCTAGTCCCCGGGTCGTGAACACTGAAGCTTTCTTT. Its translation is CSASPRVVNTEAFF.

This clone was observed once. V usage is TRBV2 and J usage is TRBJ2-7, with D unclear. V lost 6 bases to trimming and J lost 0 bases, with 21 bases between them. The CDR3 covers 17 residues. Germline V gene sequence: CDR1 SNHLY, CDR2 FYNNEI. The CDR3 region is CASSSLPQAAYSYEQYF. In DNA form, the CDR3 reads TGTGCCAGCAGCTCCCTCCCCCAGGCCGCTTACTCCTACGAGCAGTACTTC. The full variable domain, completed using reference TRBV2 and TRBJ2-7, is EPEVTQTPSHQVTQMGQEVILRCVPISNHLYFYWYRQILGQKVEFLVSFYNNEISEKSEIFDDQFSVERPDGSNFTLKIRSTKLEDSAMYFCASSSLPQAAYSYEQYFGPGTRLTVT.

The chain combines TRBV19 with TRBJ1-5; D gene uncertain. Trimming took off 3 bases at V and 4 bases at J, with 13 bases between the two ends. This CDR3 has 15 residues. CDR1 LNHDA and CDR2 SQIVND come from the germline V gene (reference sequence). The CDR3 spells CASSIGARRNQPQHF. CDR3 in DNA: TGTGCCAGTAGTATCGGCGCACGGAGAAATCAGCCCCAGCATTTT.

The chain recombines TRBV5-8 with TRBJ2-7; 10 bases line up with TRBD1. The germline gives CDR1 SGHTS, CDR2 YDEGEE. This CDR3 comprises 15 residues. V dropped 5 bases and J dropped 3; count of bases not matched to a gene: 8. In DNA form, the CDR3 reads TGTGCCAGCAGTCCCGGACAGGGGGTAATCTACGAGCAGTACTTC. It encodes CASSPGQGVIYEQYF.

The gene calls are TRBV2 and TRBJ2-5, with 11 bases that match TRBD2. The V gene's germline CDR1 is SNHLY and CDR2 FYNNEI. J was trimmed by 5 bases and V by 5 bases; bases with no gene match: 7. This CDR3 spans 15 amino acids. The CDR3: CASSHSGGARETQYF. CDR3 nucleotide sequence: TGTGCCAGCAGTCATAGCGGGGGGGCCCGGGAGACCCAGTACTTC.

V is TRBV5-1 and J is TRBJ1-1; possibly TRBD1 for D (5 bases). V lost 4 bases and J 3 bases, leaving 13 bases between the germline ends. The CDR3 covers 14 residues. Germline V gene data show CDR1 as SGHRS and CDR2 as YFSETQ. The CDR3 sequence: CASSLGQGYTEAFF. The CDR3 bases are TGCGCCAGCAGCCTTGGACAAGGGTACACTGAAGCTTTCTTT. Full variable domain (rest looked up from reference TRBV5-1 and TRBJ1-1): KAGVTQTPRYLIKTRGQQVTLSCSPISGHRSVSWYQQTPGQGLQFLFEYFSETQRNKGNFPGRFSGRQFSNSRSEMNVSTLELGDSALYLCASSLGQGYTEAFFGQGTRLTVV.

This clone was seen once. The rearrangement uses TRBV19 and TRBJ1-2, with D unclear. Trimming removed 3 bases from V and 3 bases from J, with 26 bases in between. Germline assignment: CDR1 LNHDA and CDR2 SQIVND (reference sequence). The CDR3 extends over 19 amino acids. The CDR3 loop reads CASSMSTRRVGGSHYGYTF. The DNA for the CDR3 is TGTGCCAGTAGTATGAGCACCCGGCGCGTGGGAGGGTCTCACTATGGCTACACCTTC. The variable domain in full, with the rest retrieved from reference TRBV19 and TRBJ1-2, is DGGITQSPKYLFRKEGQNVTLSCEQNLNHDAMYWYRQDPGQGLRLIYYSQIVNDFQKGDIAEGYSVSREKKESFPLTVTSAQKNPTAFYLCASSMSTRRVGGSHYGYTFGSGTRLTVV.

This chain uses TRBV4-1 with TRBJ2-5; tentatively, D is TRBD2 (6 bases). The length of the CDR3 is 15 residues. Trimming took 4 bases from V and 3 from J, leaving 15 bases between them. Germline V gives CDR1 MGHRA, CDR2 YSYEKL. CDR3 region: CASSRKLATEETQYF. CDR3 bases: TGCGCCAGCAGCCGGAAACTAGCTACAGAAGAGACCCAGTACTTC.

J is TRBJ2-7 and V is TRBV10-1; 10 bases align to TRBD1. V trimming: 10 bases; J trimming: 7 bases; junction bases outside the gene matches: 16. The CDR3 runs 15 residues. Germline CDR1 reads WNHNN; CDR2 reads SYGVQD (reference sequence). For the CDR3, the DNA is TGCGCCACGGACCCGGGGACAGGGGTCCCCGGTGAGCAGTACTTC. Its protein is CATDPGTGVPGEQYF.

The rearrangement uses TRBV19 and TRBJ1-6; perhaps TRBD1 as D (5 bases). The CDR3 has 17 amino acids. Germline V gene lookup returns CDR1 LNHDA and CDR2 SQIVND (reference sequence). Trimming took 10 bases from V and 7 from J, leaving 26 bases between them. In DNA form, the CDR3 reads TGTGCCACCTCGGACACCTTAGGGGATCTTGGGAATTCACCCCTCCACTTT. Translation: CATSDTLGDLGNSPLHF.

This clone occurred once. This chain joins TRBV2 and TRBJ2-2; 10 bases fit TRBD1. The V segment lost 3 bases and the J segment 5 bases; nucleotides outside the gene matches: 6. Germline-derived CDR1 and CDR2 are SNHLY and FYNNEI. CDR3 size: 16 residues. The CDR3 here is CASSDLTGGYTGELFF. CDR3 coding DNA: TGTGCCAGCAGTGATTTGACAGGGGGCTATACCGGGGAGCTGTTTTTT.

This clone was counted only a few times. CDR3 nucleotides: TGTGCCAGCAGCCCACTAGCGGGGGGCGGGAATGAGCAGTTCTTC. Encoded protein: CASSPLAGGGNEQFF. This chain links TRBV7-3 with TRBJ2-1; 12 bases are a match to TRBD2. V trimming: 5 bases; J trimming: 7 bases; junction bases outside the gene matches: 6. Germline V gives CDR1 SGHTA, CDR2 FQGTGA. The CDR3 length is 15 residues.